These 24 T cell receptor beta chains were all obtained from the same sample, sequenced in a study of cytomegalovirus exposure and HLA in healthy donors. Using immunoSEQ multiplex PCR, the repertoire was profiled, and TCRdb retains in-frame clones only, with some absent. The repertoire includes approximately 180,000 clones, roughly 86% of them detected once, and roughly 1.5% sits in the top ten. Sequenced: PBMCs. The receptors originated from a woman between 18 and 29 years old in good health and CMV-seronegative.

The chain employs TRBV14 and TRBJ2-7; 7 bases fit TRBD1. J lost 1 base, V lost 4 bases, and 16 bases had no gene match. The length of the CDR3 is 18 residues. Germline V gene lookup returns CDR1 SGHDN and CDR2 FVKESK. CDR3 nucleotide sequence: TGTGCCAGCAGCCCCCGCGGGTTCCTTCGGGACAGTTCCTACGAGCAGTACTTC. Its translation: CASSPRGFLRDSSYEQYF.

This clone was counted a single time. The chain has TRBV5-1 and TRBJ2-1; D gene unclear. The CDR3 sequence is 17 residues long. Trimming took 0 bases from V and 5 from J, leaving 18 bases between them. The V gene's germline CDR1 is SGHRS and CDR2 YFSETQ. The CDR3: CASSLGMTRLMDNEQFF. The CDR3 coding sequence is TGCGCCAGCAGCTTGGGTATGACTCGCCTTATGGACAATGAGCAGTTCTTC.

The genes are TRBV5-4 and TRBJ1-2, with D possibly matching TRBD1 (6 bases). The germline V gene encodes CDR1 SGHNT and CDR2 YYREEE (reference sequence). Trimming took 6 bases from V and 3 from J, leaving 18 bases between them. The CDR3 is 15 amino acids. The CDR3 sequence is CASNLGPGGDYGYTF. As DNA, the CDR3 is TGTGCCAGCAATCTAGGGCCGGGGGGCGACTATGGCTACACCTTC.

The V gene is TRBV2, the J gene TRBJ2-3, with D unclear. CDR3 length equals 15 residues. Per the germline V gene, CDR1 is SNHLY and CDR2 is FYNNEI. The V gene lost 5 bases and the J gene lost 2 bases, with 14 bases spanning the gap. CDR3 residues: CASSPLDVATDTQYF. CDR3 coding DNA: TGTGCCAGCAGTCCCCTCGATGTAGCCACAGATACGCAGTATTTT.

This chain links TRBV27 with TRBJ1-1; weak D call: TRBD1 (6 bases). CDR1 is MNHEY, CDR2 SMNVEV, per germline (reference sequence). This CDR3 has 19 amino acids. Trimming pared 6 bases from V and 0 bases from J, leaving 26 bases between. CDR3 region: CASSTTLGHREPMNTEAFF. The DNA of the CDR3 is TGTGCCAGCAGCACCACTCTTGGCCACAGGGAACCCATGAACACTGAAGCTTTCTTT.

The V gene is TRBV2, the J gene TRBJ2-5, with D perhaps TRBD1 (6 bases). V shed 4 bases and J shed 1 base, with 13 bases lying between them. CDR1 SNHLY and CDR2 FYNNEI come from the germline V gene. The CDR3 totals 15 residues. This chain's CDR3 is CASSGLRQVQETQYF. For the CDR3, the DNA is TGTGCCAGCAGTGGACTACGACAGGTCCAAGAGACCCAGTACTTC.

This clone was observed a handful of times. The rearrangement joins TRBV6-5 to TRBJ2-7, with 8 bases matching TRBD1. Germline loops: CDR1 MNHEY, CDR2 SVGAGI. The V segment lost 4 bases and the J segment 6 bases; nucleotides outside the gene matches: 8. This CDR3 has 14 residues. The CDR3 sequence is CASSSHHRGSEQYF. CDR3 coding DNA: TGTGCCAGCAGTTCCCATCACAGGGGGAGCGAGCAGTACTTC.

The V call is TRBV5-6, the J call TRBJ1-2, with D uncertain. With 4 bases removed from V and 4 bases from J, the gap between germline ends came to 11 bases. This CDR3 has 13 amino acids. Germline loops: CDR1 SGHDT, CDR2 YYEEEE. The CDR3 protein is CASSPGLSYGYTF. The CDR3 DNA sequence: TGTGCCAGCAGCCCAGGACTTTCCTATGGCTACACCTTC.

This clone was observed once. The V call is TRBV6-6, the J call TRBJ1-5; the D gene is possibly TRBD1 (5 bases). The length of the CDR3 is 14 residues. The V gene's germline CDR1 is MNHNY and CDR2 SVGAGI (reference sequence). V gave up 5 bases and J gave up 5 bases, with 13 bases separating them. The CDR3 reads CASSTSTGDQPQHF. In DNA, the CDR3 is TGTGCCAGCAGTACCAGCACAGGAGATCAGCCCCAGCATTTT.

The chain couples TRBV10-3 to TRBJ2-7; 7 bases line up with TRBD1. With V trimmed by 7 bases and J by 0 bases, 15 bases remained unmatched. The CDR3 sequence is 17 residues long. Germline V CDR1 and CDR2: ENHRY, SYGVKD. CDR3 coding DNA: TGTGCCATCACGAACCCCATGACAGGGAAACACTCCTACGAGCAGTACTTC. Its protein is CAITNPMTGKHSYEQYF.

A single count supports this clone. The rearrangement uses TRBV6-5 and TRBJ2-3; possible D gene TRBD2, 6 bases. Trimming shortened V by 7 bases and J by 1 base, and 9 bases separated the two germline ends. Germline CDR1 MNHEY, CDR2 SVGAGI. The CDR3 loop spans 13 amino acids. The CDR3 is CASTRGGTDTQYF. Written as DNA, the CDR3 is TGTGCCAGCACCCGCGGGGGCACAGATACGCAGTATTTT.

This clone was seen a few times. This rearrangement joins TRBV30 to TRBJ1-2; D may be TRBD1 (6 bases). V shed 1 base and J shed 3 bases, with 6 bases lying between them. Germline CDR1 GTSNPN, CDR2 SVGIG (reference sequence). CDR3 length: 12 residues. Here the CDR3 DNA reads TGTGCCTGGAGTGACAGGGACTATGGCTACACCTTC. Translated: CAWSDRDYGYTF.

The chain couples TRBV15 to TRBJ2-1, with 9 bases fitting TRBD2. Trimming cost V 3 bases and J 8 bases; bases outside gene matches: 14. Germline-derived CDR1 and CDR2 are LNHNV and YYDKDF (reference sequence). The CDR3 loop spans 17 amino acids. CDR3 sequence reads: CATSRGRTSESLDEQFF. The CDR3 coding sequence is TGTGCCACCAGCAGGGGACGGACTAGCGAGTCGTTGGATGAGCAGTTCTTC.

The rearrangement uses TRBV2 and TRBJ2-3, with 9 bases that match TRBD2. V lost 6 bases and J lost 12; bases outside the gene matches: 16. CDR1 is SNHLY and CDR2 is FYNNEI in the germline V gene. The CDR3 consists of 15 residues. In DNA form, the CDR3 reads TGTGCCAGCAGCCGAGGGGGCGGGGGGGCCGCACCCCAGTATTTT. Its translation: CASSRGGGGAAPQYF.

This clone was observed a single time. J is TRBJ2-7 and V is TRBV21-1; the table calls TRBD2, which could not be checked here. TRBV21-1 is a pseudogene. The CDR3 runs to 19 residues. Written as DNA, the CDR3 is TGTGCCAGCAGGGGCGGGACTAGCGGGCCATACTGTCGAACCTACGAGCAGTACTTC. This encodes CASRGGTSGPYCRTYEQYF.

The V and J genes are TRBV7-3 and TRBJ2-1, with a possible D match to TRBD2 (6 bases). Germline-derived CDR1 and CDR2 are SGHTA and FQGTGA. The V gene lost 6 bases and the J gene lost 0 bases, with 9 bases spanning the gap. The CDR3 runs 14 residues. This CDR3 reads CASSRGSSYNEQFF. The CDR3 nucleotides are TGTGCCAGCAGTCGGGGGAGCTCCTACAATGAGCAGTTCTTC. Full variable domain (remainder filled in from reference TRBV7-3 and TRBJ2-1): GAGVSQTPSNKVTEKGKYVELRCDPISGHTALYWYRQSLGQGPEFLIYFQGTGAADDSGLPNDRFFAVRPEGSVSTLKIQRTERGDSAVYLCASSRGSSYNEQFFGPGTRLTVL.

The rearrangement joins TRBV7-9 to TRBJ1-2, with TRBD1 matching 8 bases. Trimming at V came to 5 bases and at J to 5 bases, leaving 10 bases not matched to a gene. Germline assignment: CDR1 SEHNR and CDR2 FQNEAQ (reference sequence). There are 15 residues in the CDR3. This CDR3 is CASSVQGATGYGYTF. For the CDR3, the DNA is TGTGCCAGCAGCGTCCAGGGGGCGACGGGTTATGGCTACACCTTC.

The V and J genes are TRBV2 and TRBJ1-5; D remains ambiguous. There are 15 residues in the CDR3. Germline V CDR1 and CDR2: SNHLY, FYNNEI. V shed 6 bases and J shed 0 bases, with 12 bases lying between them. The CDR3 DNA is TGTGCCAGCAGCGCTTCTTCAGATAGCAATCAGCCCCAGCATTTT. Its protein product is CASSASSDSNQPQHF.

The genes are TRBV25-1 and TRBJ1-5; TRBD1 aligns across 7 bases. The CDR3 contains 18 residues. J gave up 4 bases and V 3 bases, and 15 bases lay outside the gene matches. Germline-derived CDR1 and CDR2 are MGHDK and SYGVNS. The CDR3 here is CASSDGFTGTDRNQPQHF. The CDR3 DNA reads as TGTGCCAGCAGTGATGGGTTTACGGGGACAGACAGAAATCAGCCCCAGCATTTT.

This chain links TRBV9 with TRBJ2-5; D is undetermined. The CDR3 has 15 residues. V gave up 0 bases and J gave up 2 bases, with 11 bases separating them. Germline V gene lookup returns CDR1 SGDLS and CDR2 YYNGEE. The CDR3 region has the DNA TGTGCCAGCAGCGTAGACGTTGGGCTACAAGAGACCCAGTACTTC. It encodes CASSVDVGLQETQYF.

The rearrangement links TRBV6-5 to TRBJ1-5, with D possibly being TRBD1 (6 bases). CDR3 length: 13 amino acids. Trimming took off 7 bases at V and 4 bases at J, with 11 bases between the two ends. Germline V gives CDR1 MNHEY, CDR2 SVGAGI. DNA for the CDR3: TGTGCCAGCATCCAGGACAGAAATCAGCCCCAGCATTTT. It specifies CASIQDRNQPQHF.

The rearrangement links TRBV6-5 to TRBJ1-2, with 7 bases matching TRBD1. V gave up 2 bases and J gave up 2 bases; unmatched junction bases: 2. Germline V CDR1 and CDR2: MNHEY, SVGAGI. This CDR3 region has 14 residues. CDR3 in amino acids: CASSYLTGNYGYTF. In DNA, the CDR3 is TGTGCCAGCAGTTACCTGACAGGGAACTATGGCTACACCTTC.

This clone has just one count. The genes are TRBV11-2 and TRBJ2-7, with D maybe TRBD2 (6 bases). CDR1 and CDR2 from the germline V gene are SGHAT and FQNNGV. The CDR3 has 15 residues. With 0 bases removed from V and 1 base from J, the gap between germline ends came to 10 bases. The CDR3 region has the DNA TGTGCCAGCAGCTTAGAGGGGAGGACGTCCTACGAGCAGTACTTC. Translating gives CASSLEGRTSYEQYF.

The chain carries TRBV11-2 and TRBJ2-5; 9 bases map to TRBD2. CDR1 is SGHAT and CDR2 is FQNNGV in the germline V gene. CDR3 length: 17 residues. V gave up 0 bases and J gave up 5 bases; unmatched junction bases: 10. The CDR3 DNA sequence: TGTGCCAGCAGCTTAGATCAGGCGGGAGGGCCCGCGGAGACCCAGTACTTC. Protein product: CASSLDQAGGPAETQYF.